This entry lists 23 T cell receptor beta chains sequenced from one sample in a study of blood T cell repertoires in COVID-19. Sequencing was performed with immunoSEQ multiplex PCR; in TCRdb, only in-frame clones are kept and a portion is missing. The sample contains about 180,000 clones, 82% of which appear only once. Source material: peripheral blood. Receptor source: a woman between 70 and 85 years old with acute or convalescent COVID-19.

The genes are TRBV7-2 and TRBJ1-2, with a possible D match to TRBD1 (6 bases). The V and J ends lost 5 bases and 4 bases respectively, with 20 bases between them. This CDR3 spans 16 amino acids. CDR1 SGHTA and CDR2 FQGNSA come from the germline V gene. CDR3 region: CASSQIGGGGTYGYTF. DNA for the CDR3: TGTGCCAGCAGCCAAATCGGGGGAGGGGGAACCTATGGCTACACCTTC.

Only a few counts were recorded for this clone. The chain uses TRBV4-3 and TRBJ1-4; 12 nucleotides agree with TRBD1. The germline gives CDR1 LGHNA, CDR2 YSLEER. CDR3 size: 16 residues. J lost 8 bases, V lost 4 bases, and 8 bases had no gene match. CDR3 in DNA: TGCGCCAGCAGCCCCAACCCGGGGACAGGGGGCGAAAAACTGTTTTTT. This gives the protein CASSPNPGTGGEKLFF.

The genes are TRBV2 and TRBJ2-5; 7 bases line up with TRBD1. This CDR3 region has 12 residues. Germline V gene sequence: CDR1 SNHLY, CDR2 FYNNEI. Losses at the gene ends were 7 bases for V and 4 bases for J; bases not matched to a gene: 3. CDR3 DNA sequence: TGTGCCAGCACAGGGGGTCGAGAGACCCAGTACTTC. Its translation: CASTGGRETQYF.

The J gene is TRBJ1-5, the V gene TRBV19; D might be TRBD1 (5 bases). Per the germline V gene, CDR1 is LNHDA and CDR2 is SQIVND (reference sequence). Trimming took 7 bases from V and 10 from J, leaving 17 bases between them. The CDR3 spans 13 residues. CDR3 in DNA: TGTGCCAGTACCCGATCAGGGAACGAACCCCAGCATTTT. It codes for CASTRSGNEPQHF.

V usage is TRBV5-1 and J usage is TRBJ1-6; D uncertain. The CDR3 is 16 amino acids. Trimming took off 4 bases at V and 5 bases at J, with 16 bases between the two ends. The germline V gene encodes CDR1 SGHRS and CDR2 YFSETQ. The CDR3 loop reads CASSLALTGNNSPLHF. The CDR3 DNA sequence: TGCGCCAGCAGCCTGGCCCTTACGGGAAATAATTCACCCCTCCACTTT.

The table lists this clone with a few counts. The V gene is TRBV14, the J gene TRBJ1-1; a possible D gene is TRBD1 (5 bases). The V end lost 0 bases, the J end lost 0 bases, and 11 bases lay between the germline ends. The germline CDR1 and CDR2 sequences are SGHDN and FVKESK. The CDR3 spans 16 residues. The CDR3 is CASSQDMGTVNTEAFF. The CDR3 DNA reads TGTGCCAGCAGCCAAGATATGGGGACTGTGAACACTGAAGCTTTCTTT.

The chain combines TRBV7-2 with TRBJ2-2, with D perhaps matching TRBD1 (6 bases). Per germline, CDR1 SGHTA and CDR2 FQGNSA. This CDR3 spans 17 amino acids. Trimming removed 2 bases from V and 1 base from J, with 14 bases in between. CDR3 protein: CASSLWFSRGNTGELFF. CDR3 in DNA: TGTGCCAGCAGCTTATGGTTTTCCAGGGGGAACACCGGGGAGCTGTTTTTT.

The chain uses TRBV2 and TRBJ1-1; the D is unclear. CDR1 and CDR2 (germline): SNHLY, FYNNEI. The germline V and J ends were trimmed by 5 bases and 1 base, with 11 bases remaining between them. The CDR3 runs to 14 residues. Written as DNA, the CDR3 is TGTGCCAGCAGTCTCGACGGGAGGAACACTGAAGCTTTCTTT. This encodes CASSLDGRNTEAFF.

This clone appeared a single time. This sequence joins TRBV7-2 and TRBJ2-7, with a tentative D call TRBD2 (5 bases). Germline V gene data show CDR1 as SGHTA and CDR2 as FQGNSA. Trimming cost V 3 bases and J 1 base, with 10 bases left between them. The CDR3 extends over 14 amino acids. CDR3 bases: TGTGCCAGCAGCTTTAACCCGGGATCCTACGAGCAGTACTTC. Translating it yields CASSFNPGSYEQYF.

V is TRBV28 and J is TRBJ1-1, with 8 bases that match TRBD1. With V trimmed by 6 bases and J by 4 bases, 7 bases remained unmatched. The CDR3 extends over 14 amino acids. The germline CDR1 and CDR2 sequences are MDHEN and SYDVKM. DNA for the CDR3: TGTGCCAGCAGACTGACAGGGGCGGGCACTGAAGCTTTCTTT. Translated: CASRLTGAGTEAFF.

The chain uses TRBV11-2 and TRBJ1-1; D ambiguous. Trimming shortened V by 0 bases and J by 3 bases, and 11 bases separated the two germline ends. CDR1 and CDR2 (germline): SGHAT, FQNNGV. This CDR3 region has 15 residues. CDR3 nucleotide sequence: TGTGCCAGCAGCTTAGACGAGAGACGGGACACTGAAGCTTTCTTT. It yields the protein CASSLDERRDTEAFF.

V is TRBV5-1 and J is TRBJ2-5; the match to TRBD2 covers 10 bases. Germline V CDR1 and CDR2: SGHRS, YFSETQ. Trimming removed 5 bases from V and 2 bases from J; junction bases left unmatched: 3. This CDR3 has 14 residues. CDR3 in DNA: TGCGCCAGCAGGTGGGGACTAGCGCAAGAGACCCAGTACTTC. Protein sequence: CASRWGLAQETQYF.

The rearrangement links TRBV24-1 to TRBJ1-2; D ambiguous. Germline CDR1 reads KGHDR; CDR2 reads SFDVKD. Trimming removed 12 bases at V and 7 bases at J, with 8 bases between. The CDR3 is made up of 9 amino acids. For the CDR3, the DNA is TGTGCCCCGGCGGGTGGCTACACCTTC. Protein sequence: CAPAGGYTF.

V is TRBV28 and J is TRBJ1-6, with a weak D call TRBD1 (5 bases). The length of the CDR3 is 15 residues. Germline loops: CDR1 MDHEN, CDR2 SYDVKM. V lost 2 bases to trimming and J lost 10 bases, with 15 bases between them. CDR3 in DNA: TGTGCCAGCAGTTTAATCACAGGTTTACGCTCACCCCTCCACTTT. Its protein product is CASSLITGLRSPLHF.

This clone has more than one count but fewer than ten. DNA of the CDR3: TGTGCCAGCAGTGAATTCGACAGAGGAAACACCATATATTTT. Its translation: CASSEFDRGNTIYF. The genes are TRBV2 and TRBJ1-3, with TRBD1 as a possible D gene (5 bases). Trimming cost V 2 bases and J 4 bases, with 9 bases left between them. This CDR3 is 14 amino acids long. CDR1 SNHLY and CDR2 FYNNEI come from the germline V gene.

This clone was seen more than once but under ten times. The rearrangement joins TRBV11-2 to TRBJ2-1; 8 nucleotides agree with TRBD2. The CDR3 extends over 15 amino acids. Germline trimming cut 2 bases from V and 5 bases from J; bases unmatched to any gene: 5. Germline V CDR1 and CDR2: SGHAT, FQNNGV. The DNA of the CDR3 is TGTGCCAGCAGCTTACCCGCTAGCGGGCACAATGAGCAGTTCTTC. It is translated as CASSLPASGHNEQFF.

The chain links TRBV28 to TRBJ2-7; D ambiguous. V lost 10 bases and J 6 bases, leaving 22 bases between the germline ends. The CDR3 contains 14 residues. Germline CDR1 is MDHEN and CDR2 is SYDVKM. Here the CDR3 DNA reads TGTGCCACCGACTCGACCCGGGTATCCCGCGAGCAGTACTTC. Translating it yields CATDSTRVSREQYF.

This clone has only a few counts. DNA of the CDR3: TGCGCCAGCAGCCAGCCCACGGCGGGGATCACTGAAGCTTTCTTT. Translation gives CASSQPTAGITEAFF. This sequence joins TRBV4-1 and TRBJ1-1, with D uncertain. This CDR3 spans 15 amino acids. Germline V CDR1 and CDR2: MGHRA, YSYEKL. V lost 3 bases and J lost 4, with 15 bases in between.

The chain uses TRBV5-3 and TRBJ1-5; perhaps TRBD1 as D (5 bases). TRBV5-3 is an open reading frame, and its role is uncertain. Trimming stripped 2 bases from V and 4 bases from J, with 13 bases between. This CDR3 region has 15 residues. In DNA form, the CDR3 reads TGTGCCAGAAGCTTTCCGGGACTCCGGAATCAGCCCCAGCATTTT. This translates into CARSFPGLRNQPQHF.

CDR3: CASSQYPGTGDFSYNEQFF. The DNA of the CDR3 is TGCGCCAGCAGCCAGTACCCCGGGACAGGGGATTTCTCCTACAATGAGCAGTTCTTC. This chain links TRBV4-3 with TRBJ2-1; 10 bases agree with TRBD1. The V gene's germline CDR1 is LGHNA and CDR2 YSLEER. V shed 3 bases, J shed 0 bases, and the junction held 11 bases outside the gene matches. CDR3 length equals 19 residues.

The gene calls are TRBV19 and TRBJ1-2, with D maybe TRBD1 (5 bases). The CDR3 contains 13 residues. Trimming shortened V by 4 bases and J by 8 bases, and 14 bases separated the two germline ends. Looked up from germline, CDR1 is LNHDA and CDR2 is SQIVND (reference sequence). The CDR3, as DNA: TGTGCCAGTAGTAACCCAGGGATTTGGGGCTACACCTTC. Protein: CASSNPGIWGYTF.

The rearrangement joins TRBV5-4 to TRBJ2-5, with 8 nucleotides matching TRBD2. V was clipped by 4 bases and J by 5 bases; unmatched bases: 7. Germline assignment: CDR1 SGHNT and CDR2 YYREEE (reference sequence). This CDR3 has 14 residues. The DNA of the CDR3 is TGTGCCAGCAGCCCACGCGGGGGGCGGGAGACCCAGTACTTC. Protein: CASSPRGGRETQYF.

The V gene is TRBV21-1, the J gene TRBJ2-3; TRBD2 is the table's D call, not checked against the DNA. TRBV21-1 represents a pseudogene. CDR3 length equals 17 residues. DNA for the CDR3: TGTGCCAGCAGGACCGGGACTAGCGGGGGATGGTCAGATACGCAGTATTTT. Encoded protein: CASRTGTSGGWSDTQYF.